The 30 T cell receptor beta chains below come from one sample, sequenced in a study of CD8+ T cells in alopecia areata. Documented treatment: oral pan-JAK inhibitor, 5-10 mg twice daily. Following extraction, RNA underwent reverse transcription to cDNA, which served as the sequencing template. Libraries were prepared by immunoSEQ multiplex PCR; TCRdb keeps only in-frame clonotypes and omits some of them. The table has 90,000 or so clones, roughly 45% seen once; the top ten hold roughly 18%. The sequencing here drew on CD8+ T cells sorted from blood, taken at week 24, from a patient treated with tofacitinib. The source of these receptors is a human donor with alopecia areata.

This sequence joins TRBV30 and TRBJ1-1; D is unclear. The CDR3 has 12 residues. Per the germline V gene, CDR1 is GTSNPN and CDR2 is SVGIG (reference sequence). V was cut by 3 bases and J by 1 base, with 6 bases left in between. The CDR3 bases are TGTGCCTGGAGGCCGGGGAACACTGAAGCTTTCTTT. This gives the protein CAWRPGNTEAFF.

V usage is TRBV5-6 and J usage is TRBJ1-1, with 7 bases lining up with TRBD1. The CDR3 loop spans 14 amino acids. V shed 3 bases, J shed 6 bases, and the junction held 8 bases outside the gene matches. Germline lookup yields CDR1 SGHDT and CDR2 YYEEEE. The CDR3 region has the DNA TGTGCCAGCAGCTCTACAGGGGCTGTCGCTGAAGCTTTCTTT. Encoded protein: CASSSTGAVAEAFF.

The rearrangement joins TRBV6-5 to TRBJ2-7; 8 nucleotides line up with TRBD1. Losses at the gene ends were 4 bases for V and 4 bases for J; bases not matched to a gene: 9. Germline V gene sequence: CDR1 MNHEY, CDR2 SVGAGI. CDR3 size: 15 residues. CDR3 sequence: CASSSDRGPSYEQYF. The CDR3 nucleotides are TGTGCCAGCAGTTCAGACAGGGGACCCTCATACGAGCAGTACTTC.

This chain connects TRBV25-1 to TRBJ2-1; 7 bases map to TRBD1. CDR3 length: 13 residues. Germline CDR1 MGHDK, CDR2 SYGVNS. Trimming cost V 5 bases and J 8 bases; bases outside gene matches: 6. The CDR3 spells CASSLTGFDEQFF. CDR3 bases: TGTGCCAGCAGTCTGACAGGGTTTGATGAGCAGTTCTTC.

The chain joins TRBV5-4 to TRBJ2-5; D not resolved. This CDR3 has 12 residues. The germline gives CDR1 SGHNT, CDR2 YYREEE (reference sequence). V gave up 0 bases and J gave up 3 bases, with 3 bases separating them. The CDR3 here is CASSLDKETQYF. The CDR3 bases are TGTGCCAGCAGCTTGGACAAAGAGACCCAGTACTTC.

Only a few counts were recorded for this clone. This chain joins TRBV30 and TRBJ2-5, with D perhaps being TRBD1 or TRBD2 (5 bases each). Trimming cost V 2 bases and J 5 bases, with 9 bases left between them. CDR1 and CDR2 from the germline V gene are GTSNPN and SVGIG (reference sequence). The CDR3 contains 12 residues. The chain's CDR3 is CAWSSREETQYF. The CDR3 bases are TGTGCCTGGAGTAGCAGGGAGGAGACCCAGTACTTC.

There are a few counts of this clone. V usage is TRBV29-1 and J usage is TRBJ1-5, with D possibly matching TRBD1 (6 bases). The germline V gene encodes CDR1 SQVTM and CDR2 ANQGSEA. With 4 bases removed from V and 6 bases from J, the gap between germline ends came to 10 bases. The CDR3 covers 12 residues. CDR3 protein: CSVVEGGQPQHF. The CDR3 nucleotides are TGCAGCGTTGTTGAAGGGGGTCAGCCCCAGCATTTT.

This clone showed up just a few times. The V gene is TRBV11-2, the J gene TRBJ2-5; tentative D call: TRBD2 (6 bases). V lost 5 bases and J lost 5, with 21 bases in between. Germline V gene sequence: CDR1 SGHAT, CDR2 FQNNGV. The CDR3 is made up of 16 amino acids. The CDR3 DNA reads as TGTGCCAGCAGCCCCACCGTACCCGGGAGCTACGAGACCCAGTACTTC. It yields the protein CASSPTVPGSYETQYF.

The CDR3 spells CASSLGLAGAGELFF. The CDR3 nucleotides are TGTGCCAGCAGCTTGGGACTAGCGGGAGCCGGGGAGCTGTTTTTT. The chain has TRBV7-2 and TRBJ2-2; 14 nucleotides align to TRBD2. V lost 3 bases and J lost 6; bases outside the gene matches: 0. Germline CDR1 and CDR2: SGHTA and FQGNSA. The CDR3 is made up of 15 amino acids.

The CDR3 DNA reads as TGCAGCGTTGAAGCCACGACCCCTGAAGCTTTCTTT. Protein sequence: CSVEATTPEAFF. The V call is TRBV29-1, the J call TRBJ1-1; D is unclear. CDR3 length equals 12 residues. V was shortened by 1 base and J by 6 bases, with 9 bases between the two germline ends. Germline lookup yields CDR1 SQVTM and CDR2 ANQGSEA.

The chain links TRBV30 to TRBJ2-1, with a weak D call TRBD1 (5 bases). Trimming removed 4 bases at V and 4 bases at J, with 17 bases between. This CDR3 region has 15 residues. Germline lookup yields CDR1 GTSNPN and CDR2 SVGIG (reference sequence). For the CDR3, the DNA is TGTGCCTGGAAACAAACCCCAGGGCTTTACAATGAGCAGTTCTTC. This gives the protein CAWKQTPGLYNEQFF.

V is TRBV6-5 and J is TRBJ2-2; no clear D. The CDR3 length is 12 residues. The V end was cut by 5 bases, the J end by 5 bases, with 6 bases between. From germline, CDR1 is MNHEY and CDR2 SVGAGI. The CDR3 is CASSDGTGELFF. The CDR3 DNA reads as TGTGCCAGCAGTGACGGGACCGGGGAGCTGTTTTTT.

On this clone itself: One end of the junction does not line up with germline, which may come from a read error. The genes are TRBV7-7 and TRBJ2-2; 15 bases match TRBD2. This CDR3 region has 18 residues. Per the germline V gene, CDR1 is SSHAT and CDR2 is FNYEAQ (reference sequence). CDR3 nucleotide sequence: TGTGCTAGCAGCGGGGGACTAGCGGGAGGACTTGGGACCGGGGAGCTGTTTTTT. Amino acids: CASSGGLAGGLGTGELFF.

This clone has a single count. The chain is built from TRBV6-1 and TRBJ2-3; a weak D match, TRBD2 (6 bases). Germline V CDR1 and CDR2: MNHNS, SASEGT. V gave up 1 base and J gave up 1 base, with 9 bases separating them. The CDR3 loop spans 15 amino acids. The CDR3 loop is CASSEVGGGTDTQYF. The DNA for the CDR3 is TGTGCCAGCAGTGAAGTAGGAGGGGGCACAGATACGCAGTATTTT.

A few counts support this clone. As DNA, the CDR3 is TGCGCCAGCAGCCCCCACTTAGGCAGGGGAGACACTGAAGCTTTCTTT. The encoded protein is CASSPHLGRGDTEAFF. The chain uses TRBV4-1 and TRBJ1-1, with D tentatively TRBD1 (6 bases). Germline V CDR1 and CDR2: MGHRA, YSYEKL. The V end lost 4 bases, the J end lost 3 bases, and 18 bases lay between the germline ends. The CDR3 runs to 16 residues.

The table lists this clone with a few counts. The chain carries TRBV5-4 and TRBJ2-1; TRBD1 or TRBD2 may be the D gene (5 bases each). Germline assignment: CDR1 SGHNT and CDR2 YYREEE (reference sequence). The CDR3 spans 13 residues. Trimming removed 2 bases from V and 10 bases from J, with 13 bases in between. The CDR3 region is CASSFKGSAEQFF. CDR3 nucleotides: TGTGCCAGCAGCTTTAAGGGGAGCGCGGAGCAGTTCTTC.

This clone was observed a handful of times. The chain uses TRBV29-1 and TRBJ2-7, with 8 bases that match TRBD2. Germline loops: CDR1 SQVTM, CDR2 ANQGSEA. The CDR3 extends over 13 amino acids. The junction had 3 bases not matched to a gene; V was cut back by 5 bases and J by 0 bases. The CDR3 coding sequence is TGCAGCGTTCTTGGGACTAGCTCCTACGAGCAGTACTTC. This sequence encodes CSVLGTSSYEQYF.

This clone has only a few counts. The chain is built from TRBV29-1 and TRBJ1-2; no firm D call. The CDR3 is 13 residues long. The germline V gene encodes CDR1 SQVTM and CDR2 ANQGSEA. Trimming pared 0 bases from V and 8 bases from J, leaving 13 bases between. CDR3 sequence (DNA): TGCAGCGTTGAAGAGGTACAACAAGAGGGCTACACCTTC. This gives the protein CSVEEVQQEGYTF.

The chain employs TRBV5-1 and TRBJ2-2; 7 bases are shared with TRBD2. Trimming at V came to 4 bases and at J to 0 bases, leaving 3 bases not matched to a gene. CDR1 is SGHRS, CDR2 YFSETQ, per germline. CDR3 length equals 15 residues. The CDR3 loop is CASSPGTTNTGELFF. As DNA, the CDR3 is TGCGCCAGCAGCCCCGGGACTACGAACACCGGGGAGCTGTTTTTT. Full variable domain (rest looked up from reference TRBV5-1 and TRBJ2-2): KAGVTQTPRYLIKTRGQQVTLSCSPISGHRSVSWYQQTPGQGLQFLFEYFSETQRNKGNFPGRFSGRQFSNSRSEMNVSTLELGDSALYLCASSPGTTNTGELFFGEGSRLTVL.

CDR3 amino acids: CAWSPEIRVYEQYF. The CDR3 bases are TGTGCCTGGAGCCCGGAAATACGAGTCTACGAGCAGTACTTC. The rearrangement joins TRBV30 to TRBJ2-7; D gene unclear. This CDR3 spans 14 amino acids. Germline CDR1 GTSNPN, CDR2 SVGIG (reference sequence). Trimming stripped 3 bases from V and 3 bases from J, with 15 bases between.

This clone was picked up a small number of times. The chain joins TRBV4-1 to TRBJ2-1; TRBD2 aligns across 7 bases. The length of the CDR3 is 16 residues. Germline V gene sequence: CDR1 MGHRA, CDR2 YSYEKL. The V and J ends lost 0 bases and 6 bases, in that order; junction bases with no gene match: 8. CDR3 bases: TGCGCCAGCAGCCAAGAGGGCCGGACTAGTCCCAATGAGCAGTTCTTC. It codes for CASSQEGRTSPNEQFF.

The J gene is TRBJ2-5, the V gene TRBV29-1; D is perhaps TRBD1 (6 bases). This CDR3 has 13 residues. The germline V and J ends were trimmed by 7 bases and 5 bases, with 17 bases remaining between them. Germline values: CDR1 SQVTM, CDR2 ANQGSEA. CDR3 DNA: TGCAGCGATGCGGGCGTGAGGGGGGAGACCCAGTACTTC. It specifies CSDAGVRGETQYF.

The chain couples TRBV19 to TRBJ2-7; maybe TRBD2 (6 bases). The CDR3 has 14 residues. V gave up 3 bases and J gave up 2 bases, with 11 bases separating them. Per germline, CDR1 LNHDA and CDR2 SQIVND (reference sequence). DNA of the CDR3: TGTGCCAGTAGTATCTTTGCGGGGACCTACGAGCAGTACTTC. Translated: CASSIFAGTYEQYF.

The rearrangement links TRBV30 to TRBJ1-2; D perhaps matches TRBD1 (5 bases). The V gene's germline CDR1 is GTSNPN and CDR2 SVGIG (reference sequence). V shed 5 bases and J shed 5 bases, with 12 bases lying between them. The CDR3 loop spans 12 amino acids. In nucleotides, the CDR3 is TGTGCCTGGGCCCCAGGGTCGTATGGCTACACCTTC. This gives the protein CAWAPGSYGYTF.

The V and J genes are TRBV18 and TRBJ1-1, with a possible D match to TRBD1 (5 bases). Trimming left V 3 bases short and J 5 bases short, with 19 bases between. This CDR3 comprises 16 residues. Germline CDR1 reads KGHSH; CDR2 reads LQKENI. CDR3 amino acids: CASSPRVGDLGTEAFF. CDR3 DNA: TGTGCCAGCTCACCCCGCGTGGGGGACCTGGGAACTGAAGCTTTCTTT. The complete variable domain, with remaining parts taken from reference TRBV18 and TRBJ1-1, reads NAGVMQNPRHLVRRRGQEARLRCSPMKGHSHVYWYRQLPEEGLKFMVYLQKENIIDESGMPKERFSAEFPKEGPSILRIQQVVRGDSAAYFCASSPRVGDLGTEAFFGQGTRLTVV.

This clone appeared a few times. The chain joins TRBV16 to TRBJ2-7, with D possibly TRBD2 on 5 matching bases. V was trimmed by 4 bases and J by 9 bases, leaving 16 bases between them. This CDR3 is 13 amino acids long. The germline V gene encodes CDR1 KGHSY and CDR2 FQNENV. In DNA form, the CDR3 reads TGTGCCAGCAGCCCGCGGGCCGACAAGGGGCAGTACTTC. Its translation is CASSPRADKGQYF.

This rearrangement joins TRBV28 to TRBJ2-3, with D possibly TRBD1 on 5 matching bases. V dropped 7 bases and J dropped 2 bases, with 10 bases sitting between them. CDR3 length: 13 amino acids. CDR1 is MDHEN, CDR2 SYDVKM, per germline. The CDR3: CASNWGITDTQYF. The CDR3 DNA follows: TGTGCCAGCAATTGGGGCATCACAGATACGCAGTATTTT.

In this sample, this clone turned up a few times. This chain uses TRBV4-1 with TRBJ1-5; 8 bases fit TRBD1. Looked up from germline, CDR1 is MGHRA and CDR2 is YSYEKL. The CDR3 extends over 14 amino acids. Trimming at V came to 1 base and at J to 6 bases, leaving 2 bases not matched to a gene. In DNA, the CDR3 is TGCGCCAGCAGCCAAGGACAGGGGTCTCAGCCCCAGCATTTT. Translating gives CASSQGQGSQPQHF.

This clone was observed a few times. The V and J genes are TRBV7-9 and TRBJ2-1; 9 bases map to TRBD2. The junction had 5 bases not matched to a gene; V was cut back by 1 base and J by 4 bases. The CDR3 covers 16 residues. Germline V CDR1 and CDR2: SEHNR, FQNEAQ (reference sequence). This CDR3 reads CASSLDLAGPYNEQFF. The CDR3 DNA reads as TGTGCCAGCAGCTTAGATCTAGCGGGGCCTTACAATGAGCAGTTCTTC.

J is TRBJ1-3 and V is TRBV28, with D unclear. Germline CDR1 reads MDHEN; CDR2 reads SYDVKM. Deletions cut 7 bases from V and 4 bases from J, with 5 bases between. CDR3 length: 11 residues. CDR3 coding DNA: TGTGCCAGCATCCTGGGAAACACCATATATTTT. Amino acids: CASILGNTIYF.